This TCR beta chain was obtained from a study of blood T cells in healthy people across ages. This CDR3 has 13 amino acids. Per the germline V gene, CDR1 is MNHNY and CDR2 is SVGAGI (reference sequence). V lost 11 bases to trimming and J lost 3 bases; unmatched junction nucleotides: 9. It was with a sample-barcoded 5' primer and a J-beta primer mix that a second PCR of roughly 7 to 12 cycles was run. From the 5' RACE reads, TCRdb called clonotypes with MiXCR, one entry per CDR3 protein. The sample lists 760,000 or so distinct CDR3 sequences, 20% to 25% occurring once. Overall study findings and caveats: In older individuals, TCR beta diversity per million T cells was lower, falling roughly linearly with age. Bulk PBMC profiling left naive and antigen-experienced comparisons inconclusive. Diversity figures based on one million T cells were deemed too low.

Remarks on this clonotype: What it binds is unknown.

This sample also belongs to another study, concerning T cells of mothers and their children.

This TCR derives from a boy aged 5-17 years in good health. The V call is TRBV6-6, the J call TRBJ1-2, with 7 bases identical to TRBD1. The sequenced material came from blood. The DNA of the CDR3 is TGTGCCGGAACGAGACAGGGATACTATGGCTACACCTTC. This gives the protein CAGTRQGYYGYTF.